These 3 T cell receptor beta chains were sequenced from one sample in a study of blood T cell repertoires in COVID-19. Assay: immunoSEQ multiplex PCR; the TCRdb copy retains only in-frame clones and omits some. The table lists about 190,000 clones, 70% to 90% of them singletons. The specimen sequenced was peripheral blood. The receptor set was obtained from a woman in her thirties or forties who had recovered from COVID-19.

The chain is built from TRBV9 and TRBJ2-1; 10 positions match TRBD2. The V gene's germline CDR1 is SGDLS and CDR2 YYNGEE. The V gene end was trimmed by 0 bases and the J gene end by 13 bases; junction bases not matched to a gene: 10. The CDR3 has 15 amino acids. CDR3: CASSVGWLAGEDQFF. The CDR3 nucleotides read TGTGCCAGCAGCGTAGGATGGCTAGCGGGAGAGGACCAGTTCTTC.

The CDR3 DNA is TGTGCCAGCAGTGCGACAGGGAGCCAAGAGACCCAGTACTTC. Protein: CASSATGSQETQYF. The chain employs TRBV6-6 and TRBJ2-5, with 7 nucleotides matching TRBD1. Germline values: CDR1 MNHNY, CDR2 SVGAGI (reference sequence). J was trimmed by 1 base and V by 5 bases; bases with no gene match: 4. This CDR3 has 14 amino acids.

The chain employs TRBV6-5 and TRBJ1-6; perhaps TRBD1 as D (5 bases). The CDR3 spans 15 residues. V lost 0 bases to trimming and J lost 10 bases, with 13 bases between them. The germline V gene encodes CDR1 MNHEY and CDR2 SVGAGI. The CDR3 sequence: CASSYSSRVPSPLHF. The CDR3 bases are TGTGCCAGCAGTTACTCGTCCAGGGTCCCCTCACCCCTCCACTTT.